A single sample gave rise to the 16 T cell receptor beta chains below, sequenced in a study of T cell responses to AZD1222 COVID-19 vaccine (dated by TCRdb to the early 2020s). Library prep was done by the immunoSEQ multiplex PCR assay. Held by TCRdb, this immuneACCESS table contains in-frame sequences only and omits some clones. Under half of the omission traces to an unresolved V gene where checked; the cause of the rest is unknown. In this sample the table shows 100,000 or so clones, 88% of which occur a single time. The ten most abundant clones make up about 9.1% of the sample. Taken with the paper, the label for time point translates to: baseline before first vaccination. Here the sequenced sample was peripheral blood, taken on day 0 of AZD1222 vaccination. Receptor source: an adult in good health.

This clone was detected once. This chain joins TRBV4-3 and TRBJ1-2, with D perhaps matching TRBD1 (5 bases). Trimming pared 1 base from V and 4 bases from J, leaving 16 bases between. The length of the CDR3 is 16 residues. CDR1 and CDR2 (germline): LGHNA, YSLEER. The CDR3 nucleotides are TGCGCCAGCAGCCAAGCCTCTGGCAGGGCAAGCTATGGCTACACCTTC. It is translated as CASSQASGRASYGYTF.

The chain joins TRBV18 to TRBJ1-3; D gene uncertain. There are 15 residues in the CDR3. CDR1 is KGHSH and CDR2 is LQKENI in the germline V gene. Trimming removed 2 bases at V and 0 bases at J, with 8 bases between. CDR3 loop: CASSPNPLSGNTIYF. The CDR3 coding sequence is TGTGCCAGCTCACCAAATCCTCTCTCTGGAAACACCATATATTTT.

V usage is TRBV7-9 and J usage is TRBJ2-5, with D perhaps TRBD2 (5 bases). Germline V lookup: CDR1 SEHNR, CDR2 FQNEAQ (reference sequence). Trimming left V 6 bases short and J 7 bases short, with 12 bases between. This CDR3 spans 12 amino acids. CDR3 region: CASSPVAGTQYF. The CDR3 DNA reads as TGTGCCAGCAGTCCCGTGGCGGGGACCCAGTACTTC.

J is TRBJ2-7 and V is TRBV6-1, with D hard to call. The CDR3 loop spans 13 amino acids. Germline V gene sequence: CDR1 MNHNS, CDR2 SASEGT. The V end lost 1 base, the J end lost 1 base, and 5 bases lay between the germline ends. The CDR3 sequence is CASSEGLSYEQYF. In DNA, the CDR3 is TGTGCCAGCAGTGAAGGGTTGTCCTACGAGCAGTACTTC.

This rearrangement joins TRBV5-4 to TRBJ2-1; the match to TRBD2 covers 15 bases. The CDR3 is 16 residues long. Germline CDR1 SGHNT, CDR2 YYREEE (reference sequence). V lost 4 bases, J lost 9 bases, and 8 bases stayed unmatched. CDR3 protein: CASSEGTSGRRGEQFF. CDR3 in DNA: TGTGCCAGCAGCGAAGGGACTAGCGGGAGGCGCGGTGAGCAGTTCTTC. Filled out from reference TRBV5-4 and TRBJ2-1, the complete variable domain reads ETGVTQSPTHLIKTRGQQVTLRCSSQSGHNTVSWYQQALGQGPQFIFQYYREEENGRGNFPPRFSGLQFPNYSSELNVNALELDDSALYLCASSEGTSGRRGEQFFGPGTRLTVL.

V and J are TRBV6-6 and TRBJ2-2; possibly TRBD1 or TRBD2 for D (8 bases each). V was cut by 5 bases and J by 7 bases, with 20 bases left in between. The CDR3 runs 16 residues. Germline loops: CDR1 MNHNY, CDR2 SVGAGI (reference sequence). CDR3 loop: CASSGQGSGSYGELFF. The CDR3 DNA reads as TGTGCCAGCAGTGGACAGGGAAGCGGGAGTTACGGGGAGCTGTTTTTT.

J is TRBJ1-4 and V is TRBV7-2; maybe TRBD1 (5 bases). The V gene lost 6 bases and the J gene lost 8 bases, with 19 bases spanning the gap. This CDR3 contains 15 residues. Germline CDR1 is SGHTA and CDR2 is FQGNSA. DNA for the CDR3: TGTGCCAGCAGGGCCGGGGACGGCCGGAGCGAAAAACTGTTTTTT. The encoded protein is CASRAGDGRSEKLFF.

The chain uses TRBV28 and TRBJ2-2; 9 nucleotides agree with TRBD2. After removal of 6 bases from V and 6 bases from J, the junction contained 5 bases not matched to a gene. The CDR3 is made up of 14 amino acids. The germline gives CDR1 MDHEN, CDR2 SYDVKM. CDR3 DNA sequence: TGTGCCAGCAGAACAGCGGGAGGTTCCGGGGAGCTGTTTTTT. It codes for CASRTAGGSGELFF.

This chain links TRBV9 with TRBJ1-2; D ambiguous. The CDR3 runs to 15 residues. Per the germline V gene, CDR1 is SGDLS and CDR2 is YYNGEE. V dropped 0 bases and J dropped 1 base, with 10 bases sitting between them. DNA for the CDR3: TGTGCCAGCAGCGTAGATGGATGGAGTAACTATGGCTACACCTTC. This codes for CASSVDGWSNYGYTF.

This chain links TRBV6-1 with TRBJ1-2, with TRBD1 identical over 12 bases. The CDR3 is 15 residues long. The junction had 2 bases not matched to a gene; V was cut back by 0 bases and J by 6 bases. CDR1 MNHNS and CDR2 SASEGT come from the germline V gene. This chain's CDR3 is CASSEAGQGAHGYTF. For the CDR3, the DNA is TGTGCCAGCAGTGAAGCGGGACAGGGGGCGCATGGCTACACCTTC.

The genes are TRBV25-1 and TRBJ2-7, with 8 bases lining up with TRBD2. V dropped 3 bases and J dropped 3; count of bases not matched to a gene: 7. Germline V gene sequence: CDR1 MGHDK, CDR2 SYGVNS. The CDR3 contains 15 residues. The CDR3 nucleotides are TGTGCCAGCAGTGACCAGGAGCGGGGGAACTACGAGCAGTACTTC. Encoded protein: CASSDQERGNYEQYF.

The CDR3 is CASSYSGAPNYGYTF. DNA for the CDR3: TGTGCCAGCAGTTACTCGGGGGCGCCGAACTATGGCTACACCTTC. This chain joins TRBV28 and TRBJ1-2; D may be TRBD1 (6 bases). The germline gives CDR1 MDHEN, CDR2 SYDVKM. Trimming stripped 4 bases from V and 2 bases from J, with 14 bases between. There are 15 residues in the CDR3.

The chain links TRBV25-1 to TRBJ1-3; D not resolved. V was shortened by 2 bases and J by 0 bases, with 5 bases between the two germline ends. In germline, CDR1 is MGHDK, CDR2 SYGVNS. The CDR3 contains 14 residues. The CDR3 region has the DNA TGTGCCAGCAGTGAAGAGCGCTCTGGAAACACCATATATTTT. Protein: CASSEERSGNTIYF.

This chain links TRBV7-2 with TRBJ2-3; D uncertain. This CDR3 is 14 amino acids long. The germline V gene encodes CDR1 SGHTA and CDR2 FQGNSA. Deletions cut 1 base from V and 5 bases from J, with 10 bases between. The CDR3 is CASSLDGRVDTQYF. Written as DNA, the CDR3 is TGTGCCAGCAGCTTAGACGGTAGGGTAGATACGCAGTATTTT.

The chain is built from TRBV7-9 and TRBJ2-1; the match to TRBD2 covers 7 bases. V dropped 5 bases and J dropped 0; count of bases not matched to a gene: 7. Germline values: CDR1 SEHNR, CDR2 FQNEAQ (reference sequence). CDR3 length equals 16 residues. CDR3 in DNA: TGTGCCAGCAGCAGGTTAGCGGGCGGCTCCTACAATGAGCAGTTCTTC. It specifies CASSRLAGGSYNEQFF.

The chain's CDR3 is CASGLIPPKAGGDCDGTDTQYF. CDR3 DNA sequence: TGTGCTAGTGGTTTGATCCCGCCGAAAGCGGGAGGAGATTGTGATGGCACAGATACGCAGTATTTT. The chain employs TRBV12-5 and TRBJ2-3; 9 bases map to TRBD2. V lost 2 bases and J lost 1; bases outside the gene matches: 22. The CDR3 totals 22 residues. In germline, CDR1 is LGHNT, CDR2 FRNRAP. The full variable domain, completed using reference TRBV12-5 and TRBJ2-3, is DARVTQTPRHKVTEMGQEVTMRCQPILGHNTVFWYRQTMMQGLELLAYFRNRAPLDDSGMPKDRFSAEMPDATLATLKIQPSEPRDSAVYFCASGLIPPKAGGDCDGTDTQYFGPGTRLTVL.